Included here is one T cell receptor beta chain sequence, with context. Antigen: not known. The sample belongs to a study of T cell responses to AZD1222 COVID-19 vaccine. Findings and limits, study-wide: Spike-specific TCR breadth and depth rose after two AZD1222 doses. Nearly half of the spike-specific TCRs reportedly recognize variant regions that carry no mutations. The donor cohort was predominantly white British with a female majority, and clonal diversity may have been underestimated.

The germline gives CDR1 MNHEY, CDR2 SVGAGI. This CDR3 region has 12 residues. The ends were cut back, 7 bases at V and 4 bases at J, with 10 bases in the middle. Only in-frame clones appear in the TCRdb table, and some are missing; sequencing was by immunoSEQ multiplex PCR. The top ten clones hold approximately 0.58% of a sample with 150,000 to 200,000 clones, approximately 94% of them seen once. This sample comprised peripheral blood, obtained on day 0 of AZD1222 vaccination. This clonotype was obtained from an adult in good health. The V gene is TRBV6-5, the J gene TRBJ1-2, with D tentatively TRBD1 (6 bases). As DNA, the CDR3 is TGTGCCAGCAAAACAGGGACCTATGGCTACACCTTC. Protein product: CASKTGTYGYTF.